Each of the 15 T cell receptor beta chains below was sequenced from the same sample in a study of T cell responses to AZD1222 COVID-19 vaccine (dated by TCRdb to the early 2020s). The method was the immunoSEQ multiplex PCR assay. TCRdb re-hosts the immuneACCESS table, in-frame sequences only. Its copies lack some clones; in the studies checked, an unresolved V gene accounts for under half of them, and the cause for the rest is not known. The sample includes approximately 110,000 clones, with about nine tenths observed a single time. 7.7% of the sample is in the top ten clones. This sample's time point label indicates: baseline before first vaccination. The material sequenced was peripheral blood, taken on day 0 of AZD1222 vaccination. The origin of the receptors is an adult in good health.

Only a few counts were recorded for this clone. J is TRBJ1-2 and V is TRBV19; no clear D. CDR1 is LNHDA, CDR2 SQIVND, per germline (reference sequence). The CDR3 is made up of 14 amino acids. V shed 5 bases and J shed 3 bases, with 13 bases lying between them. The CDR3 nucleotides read TGTGCCAGTAGTGATCGCTTAGGGTACTATGGCTACACCTTC. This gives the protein CASSDRLGYYGYTF.

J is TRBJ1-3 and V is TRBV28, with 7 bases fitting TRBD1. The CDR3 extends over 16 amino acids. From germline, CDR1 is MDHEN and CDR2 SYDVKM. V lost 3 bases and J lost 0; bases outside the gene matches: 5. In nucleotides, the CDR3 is TGTGCCAGCAGTTTCTCGGGGACAGCCTCTGGAAACACCATATATTTT. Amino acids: CASSFSGTASGNTIYF.

The CDR3 region has the DNA TGTGCCTGGACTCCGGGGGGTAGCCAGCCCCAGCATTTT. Translated: CAWTPGGSQPQHF. The chain employs TRBV30 and TRBJ1-5; TRBD1 is a possible D gene (5 bases). V lost 4 bases and J 7 bases, leaving 14 bases between the germline ends. Germline lookup yields CDR1 GTSNPN and CDR2 SVGIG (reference sequence). The CDR3 loop spans 13 amino acids.

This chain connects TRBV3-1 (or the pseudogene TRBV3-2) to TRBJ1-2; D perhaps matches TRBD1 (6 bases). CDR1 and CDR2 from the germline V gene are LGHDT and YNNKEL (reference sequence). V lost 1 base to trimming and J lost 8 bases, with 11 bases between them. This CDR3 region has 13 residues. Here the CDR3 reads CASSQAEGGGYTF. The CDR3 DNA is TGTGCCAGCAGCCAAGCGGAGGGGGGGGGCTACACCTTC.

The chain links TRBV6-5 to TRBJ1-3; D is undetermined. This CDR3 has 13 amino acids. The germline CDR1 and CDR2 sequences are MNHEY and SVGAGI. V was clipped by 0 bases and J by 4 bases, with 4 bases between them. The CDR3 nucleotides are TGTGCCAGCAGTTACTCACAGGGAAACACCATATATTTT. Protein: CASSYSQGNTIYF.

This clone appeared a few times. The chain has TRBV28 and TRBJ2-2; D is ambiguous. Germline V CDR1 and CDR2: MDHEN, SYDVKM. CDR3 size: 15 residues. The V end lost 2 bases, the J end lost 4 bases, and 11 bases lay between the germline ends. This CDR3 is CASSLGDTTTGELFF. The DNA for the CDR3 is TGTGCCAGCAGTTTAGGTGACACGACCACCGGGGAGCTGTTTTTT.

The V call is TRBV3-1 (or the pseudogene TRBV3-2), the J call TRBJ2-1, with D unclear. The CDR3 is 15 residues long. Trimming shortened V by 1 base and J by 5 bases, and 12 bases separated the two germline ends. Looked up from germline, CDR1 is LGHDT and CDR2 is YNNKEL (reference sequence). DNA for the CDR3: TGTGCCAGCAGCCAAGGGACCATACCCAACAATGAGCAGTTCTTC. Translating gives CASSQGTIPNNEQFF.

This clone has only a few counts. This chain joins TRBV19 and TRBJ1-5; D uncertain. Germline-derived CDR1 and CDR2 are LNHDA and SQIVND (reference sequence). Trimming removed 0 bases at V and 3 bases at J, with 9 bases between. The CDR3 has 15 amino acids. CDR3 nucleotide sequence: TGTGCCAGTAGTATAGATAAGGGTTCCAATCAGCCCCAGCATTTT. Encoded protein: CASSIDKGSNQPQHF.

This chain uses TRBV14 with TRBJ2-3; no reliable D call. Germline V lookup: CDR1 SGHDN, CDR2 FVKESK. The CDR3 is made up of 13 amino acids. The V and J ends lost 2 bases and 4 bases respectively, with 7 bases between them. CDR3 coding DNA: TGTGCCAGCAGCCAATCCATGGCAGATACGCAGTATTTT. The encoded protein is CASSQSMADTQYF.

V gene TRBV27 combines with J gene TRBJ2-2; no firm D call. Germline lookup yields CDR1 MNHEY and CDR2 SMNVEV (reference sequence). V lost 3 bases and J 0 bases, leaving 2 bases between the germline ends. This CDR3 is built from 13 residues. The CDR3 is CASSLANTGELFF. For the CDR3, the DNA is TGTGCCAGCAGTTTGGCGAACACCGGGGAGCTGTTTTTT.

DNA for the CDR3: TGTGCCAGCAGCCGACAGGGCGTTGTGACAGATACGCAGTATTTT. Amino acids: CASSRQGVVTDTQYF. This chain joins TRBV11-3 and TRBJ2-3, with 7 positions matching TRBD1. J was trimmed by 3 bases and V by 5 bases; bases with no gene match: 8. Germline V lookup: CDR1 SGHNT, CDR2 YENEEA. This CDR3 has 15 amino acids.

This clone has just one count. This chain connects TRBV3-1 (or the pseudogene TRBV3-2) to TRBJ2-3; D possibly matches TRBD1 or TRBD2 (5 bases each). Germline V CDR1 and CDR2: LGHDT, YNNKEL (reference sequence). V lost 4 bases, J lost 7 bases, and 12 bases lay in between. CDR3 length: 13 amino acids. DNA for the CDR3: TGTGCCAGCAGCCCGCCCGGGGCGAATACGCAGTATTTT. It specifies CASSPPGANTQYF.

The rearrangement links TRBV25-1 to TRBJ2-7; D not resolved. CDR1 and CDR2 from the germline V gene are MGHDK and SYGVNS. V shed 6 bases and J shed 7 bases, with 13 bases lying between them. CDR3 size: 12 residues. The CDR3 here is CASRAGVEEQYF. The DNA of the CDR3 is TGTGCCAGCAGGGCTGGCGTGGAAGAGCAGTACTTC.

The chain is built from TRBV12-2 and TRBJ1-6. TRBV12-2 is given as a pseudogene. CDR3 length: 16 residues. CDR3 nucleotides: TGTGCAAGTCGCCCCCCGGGTGGGGGGAGAAATTCACCCCTCCACTTT. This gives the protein CASRPPGGGRNSPLHF.

CDR3 nucleotides: TGTGCCTGGAGAGTCAGAGGGGGGGGAAACACCATATATTTT. Its translation: CAWRVRGGGNTIYF. V and J are TRBV30 and TRBJ1-3, with a tentative D call TRBD1 (6 bases). Germline V gene data show CDR1 as GTSNPN and CDR2 as SVGIG (reference sequence). V was trimmed by 3 bases and J by 4 bases, leaving 13 bases between them. CDR3 size: 14 residues.